This TCR beta chain originates from a study of blood T cell repertoires in COVID-19. Study-wide context: Acute and convalescent COVID-19 samples came from the United States, Italy and Spain. The cDNA or gDNA used as material had been derived from T cells, B-cell-depleted T cells, or PBMCs.

V was pared by 4 bases and J by 3 bases, with 2 bases of the junction left unmatched. Germline CDR1 SGHVS, CDR2 FNYEAQ. The length of the CDR3 is 15 residues. Study processing details: It was from reference gene primer amplification that nucleated cell counts were estimated. Sequenced by immunoSEQ multiplex PCR; TCRdb stores in-frame clones only, minus some. V and J calls and clone size are copied from that table; D and trimming were computed from the DNA. Of approximately 100,000 clones in the sample, roughly 85% were seen once. The chain uses TRBV7-6 and TRBJ2-5, with 13 bases matching TRBD2. The TCR originated in a woman aged 70-85 years with active or convalescent COVID-19. Sequencing used peripheral blood. CDR3 nucleotide sequence: TGTGCCAGCAGCTCCGGGACTAGCGGGGAAGAGACCCAGTACTTC. Its protein is CASSSGTSGEETQYF.